A selection of T cell receptor beta chains follows, all from one sample in a study of OX40 agonist ivuxolimab in advanced cancers. TCRdb's table, derived via immunoSEQ multiplex PCR, lists solely in-frame clones and lacks some. The data contain just under 65,000 clones, roughly 89% of them singletons. The specimen comprised CD4+ or CD8+ T cells sorted from blood, sampled in a trial of the OX40 agonist ivuxolimab. Source of these receptors: an adult with an advanced solid tumor such as melanoma, head and neck, liver or kidney cancer. Each CDR3 is given with its conserved first and last residue. A D gene is named only where the DNA matches it firmly.

v_gene,d_gene,j_gene,CDR3nt,CDR3aa
TRBV19,.,TRBJ1-5,TGTGCCAGTAGTATGGACGATGCGGGGCAGCCCCAGCATTTT,CASSMDDAGQPQHF
TRBV27,.,TRBJ1-2,TGTGCCAGCAGTTTAGGAGGCAGGGGATTCCTCTCTGGCTACACCTTC,CASSLGGRGFLSGYTF
TRBV5-8,.,TRBJ2-7,TGTGCCAGCAGCCGGAGCGGATACTCCTACGAGCAGTACTTC,CASSRSGYSYEQYF
TRBV10-1,TRBD2,TRBJ2-5,TGCGCCAGCGCCGCTAGCGGGAGCGGAGAGACCCAGTACTTC,CASAASGSGETQYF
TRBV6-5,.,TRBJ1-2,TGTGCCAGCAGTTCCCACCCCGGGGGGGACTCCTATGGCTACACCTTC,CASSSHPGGDSYGYTF
TRBV7-9,.,TRBJ1-4,TGTGCCAGCAGCCACCAGGGGTTGGAAAAACTGTTTTTT,CASSHQGLEKLFF
TRBV18,TRBD1,TRBJ2-7,TGTGCCAGCTCACTGTCCCGGGACAGGGGGTCCGAGCAGTACTTC,CASSLSRDRGSEQYF
TRBV9,.,TRBJ1-3,TGTGCCAGCAGCGGCAAAAAAGCTTCCGGAAACACCATATATTTT,CASSGKKASGNTIYF
TRBV5-5,TRBD1,TRBJ1-3,TGTGCCAGCAGCCGAGGGGACAGCTCTGGAAACACCATATATTTT,CASSRGDSSGNTIYF
TRBV4-1,TRBD2,TRBJ2-1,TGCGCCAGCAGCCAGGGGACTAACTACAATGAGCAGTTCTTC,CASSQGTNYNEQFF
TRBV14,TRBD1,TRBJ1-5,TGTGCCAGCAGCGGACAGGGGGGCAATCAGCCCCAGCATTTT,CASSGQGGNQPQHF
TRBV10-3,.,TRBJ2-1,TGTGCCATCAGGGGCGGCCCCTACAATGAGCAGTTCTTC,CAIRGGPYNEQFF
TRBV7-2,.,TRBJ2-4,TGTGCCAGCAGCTTTAGCCGGGACCACCTGAACTTC,CASSFSRDHLNF
TRBV5-1,.,TRBJ1-2,TGCGCCAGCAGCTCCTGGACAGTGGGAGGCTACACCTTC,CASSSWTVGGYTF